The following is a T cell receptor beta chain sequence with its context. Its antigen is still unknown. Libraries were prepared by immunoSEQ multiplex PCR; TCRdb keeps only in-frame clonotypes and omits some of them. The sample includes 2 million to 2.5 million clones, 90% to 96% of them seen just once. This sample is part of a study of shared clonotypes between healthy human individuals. Study summary: Donors consisted of two women and three men between 18 and 49. Study-level results: The study's rarefaction showed incomplete sorted-subset sequencing despite large depth. Clonotypes which were not shared had lower generation probabilities than clonotypes that all four donors shared.

V trimming: 9 bases; J trimming: 9 bases; junction bases outside the gene matches: 16. Germline CDR1 and CDR2: LNHDA and SQIVND (reference sequence). This CDR3 contains 15 residues. J is TRBJ1-5 and V is TRBV19; 8 nucleotides match TRBD1. The TCR sequence derives from a man aged 18 to 30 in good health. The sample taken for sequencing was naive CD4+ T cells sorted from blood. This sample's subset: CD45RA+ positively selected. The CDR3 DNA reads TGTGCCAGCCAAGAAGCAGGGGGCGTTAGTAGGCCCCAGCATTTT. Its translation is CASQEAGGVSRPQHF.